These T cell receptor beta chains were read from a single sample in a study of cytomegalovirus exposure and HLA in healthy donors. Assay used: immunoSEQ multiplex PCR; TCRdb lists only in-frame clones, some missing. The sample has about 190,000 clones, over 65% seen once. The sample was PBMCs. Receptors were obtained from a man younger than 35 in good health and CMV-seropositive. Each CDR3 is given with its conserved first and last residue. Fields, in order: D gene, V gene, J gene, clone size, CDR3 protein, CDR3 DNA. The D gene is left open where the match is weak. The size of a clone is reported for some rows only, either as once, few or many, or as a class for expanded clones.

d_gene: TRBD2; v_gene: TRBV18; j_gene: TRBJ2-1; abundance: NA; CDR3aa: CASSPGTSGYYNEQFF; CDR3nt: TGTGCCAGCTCACCGGGGACTAGCGGATACTACAATGAGCAGTTCTTC
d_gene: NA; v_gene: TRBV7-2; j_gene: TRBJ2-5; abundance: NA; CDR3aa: CASSSPTAEIGETQYF; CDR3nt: TGTGCCAGCAGCTCGCCCACAGCGGAAATTGGGGAGACCCAGTACTTC
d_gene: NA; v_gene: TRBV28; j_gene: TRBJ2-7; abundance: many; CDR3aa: CASSPHVQGRYEQYF; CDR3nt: TGTGCCAGCAGTCCCCACGTACAGGGTCGCTACGAGCAGTACTTC
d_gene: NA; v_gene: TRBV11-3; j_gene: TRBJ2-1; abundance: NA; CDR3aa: CASSLTGAGLNEQFF; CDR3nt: TGTGCCAGCAGCTTAACGGGAGCGGGTCTCAATGAGCAGTTCTTC
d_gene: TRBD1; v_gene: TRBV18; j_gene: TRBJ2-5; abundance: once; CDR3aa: CASSPPGTVQETQYF; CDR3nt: TGTGCCAGCTCACCACCCGGGACAGTACAAGAGACCCAGTACTTC
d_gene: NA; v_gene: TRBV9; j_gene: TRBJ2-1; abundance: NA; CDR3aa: CASSLTGGDEQFF; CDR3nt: TGTGCCAGCAGCCTAACAGGGGGGGATGAGCAGTTCTTC
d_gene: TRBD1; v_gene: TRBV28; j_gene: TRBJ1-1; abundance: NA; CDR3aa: CASSPGQGKAFF; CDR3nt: TGTGCCAGCAGTCCCGGACAGGGGAAGGCTTTCTTT
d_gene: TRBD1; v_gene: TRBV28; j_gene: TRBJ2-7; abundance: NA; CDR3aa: CASSPGTGFLSYEQYF; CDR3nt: TGTGCCAGCAGTCCCGGGACAGGGTTTCTCTCCTACGAGCAGTACTTC
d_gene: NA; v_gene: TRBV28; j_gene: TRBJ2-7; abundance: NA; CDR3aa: CASSSTGTRRDYEQYF; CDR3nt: TGTGCCAGCAGCTCCACGGGGACCCGGAGGGATTACGAGCAGTACTTC
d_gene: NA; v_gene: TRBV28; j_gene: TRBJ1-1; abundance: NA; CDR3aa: CATIEGEAFF; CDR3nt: TGTGCCACCATAGAGGGTGAAGCTTTCTTT
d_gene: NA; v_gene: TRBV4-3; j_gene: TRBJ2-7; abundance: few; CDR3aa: CASSSYRGEQYF; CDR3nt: TGCGCCAGCAGCTCTTATCGCGGAGAGCAGTACTTC
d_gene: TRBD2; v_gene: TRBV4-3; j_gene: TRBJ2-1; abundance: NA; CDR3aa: CASSTGLGREEQFF; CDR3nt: TGCGCCAGCAGCACGGGACTAGGCCGCGAGGAGCAGTTCTTC
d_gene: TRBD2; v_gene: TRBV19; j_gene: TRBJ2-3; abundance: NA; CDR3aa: CASRASGVSSTDTQYF; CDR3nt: TGTGCCAGTAGAGCTAGCGGCGTCTCTAGCACAGATACGCAGTATTTT
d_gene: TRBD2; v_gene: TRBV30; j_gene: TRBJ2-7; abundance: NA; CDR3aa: CAWSVSGSREQYF; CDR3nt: TGTGCCTGGAGTGTAAGCGGGAGTCGCGAGCAGTACTTC
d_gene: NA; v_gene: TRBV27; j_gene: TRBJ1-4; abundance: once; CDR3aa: CASSPWEDGEKLFF; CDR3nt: TGTGCCAGCAGTCCCTGGGAGGACGGGGAAAAACTGTTTTTT
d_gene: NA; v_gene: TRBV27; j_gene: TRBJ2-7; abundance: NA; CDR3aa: CASRTGGAEQYF; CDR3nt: TGTGCCAGCAGAACAGGGGGGGCCGAGCAGTACTTC
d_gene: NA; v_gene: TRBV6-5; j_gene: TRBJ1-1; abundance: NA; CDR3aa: CASSFAGRGTEAFF; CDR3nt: TGTGCCAGCAGTTTCGCGGGCCGGGGTACTGAAGCTTTCTTT
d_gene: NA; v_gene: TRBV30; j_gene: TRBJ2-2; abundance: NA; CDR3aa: CAWSVGGLANTGELFF; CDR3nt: TGTGCCTGGAGTGTAGGAGGGCTGGCCAACACCGGGGAGCTGTTTTTT
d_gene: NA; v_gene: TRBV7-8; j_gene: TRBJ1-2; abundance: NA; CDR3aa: CASSLEGQLYGYTF; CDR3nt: TGTGCCAGCAGCTTAGAAGGACAGCTCTATGGCTACACCTTC
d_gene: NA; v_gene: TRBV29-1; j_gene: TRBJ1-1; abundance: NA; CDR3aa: CSGQMGRNTEAFF; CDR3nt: TGCAGCGGTCAAATGGGCAGAAACACTGAAGCTTTCTTT
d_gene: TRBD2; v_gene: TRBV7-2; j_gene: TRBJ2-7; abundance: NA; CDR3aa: CASSSASGGPYEQYF; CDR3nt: TGTGCCAGCAGCTCGGCCAGCGGGGGACCCTACGAGCAGTACTTC
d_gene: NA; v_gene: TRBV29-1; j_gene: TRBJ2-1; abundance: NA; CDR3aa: CSVENLRGYNEQFF; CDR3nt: TGCAGCGTTGAGAATCTTCGGGGCTACAATGAGCAGTTCTTC
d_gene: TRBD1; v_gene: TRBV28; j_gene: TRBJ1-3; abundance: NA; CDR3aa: CASIAGVRQGSGNTIYF; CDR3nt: TGTGCCAGCATCGCCGGAGTAAGACAGGGCTCAGGAAACACCATATATTTT
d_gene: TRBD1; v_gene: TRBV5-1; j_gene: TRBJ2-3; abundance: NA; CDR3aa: CASSFPSGQGGTDTQYF; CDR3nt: TGCGCCAGCAGTTTCCCCTCGGGACAGGGGGGCACAGATACGCAGTATTTT
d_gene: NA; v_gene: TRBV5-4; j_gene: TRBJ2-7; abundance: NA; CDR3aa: CASSSTGYEQYF; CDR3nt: TGTGCCAGCAGCTCGACGGGCTACGAGCAGTACTTC
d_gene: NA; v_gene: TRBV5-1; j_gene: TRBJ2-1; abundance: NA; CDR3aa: CASSPTGSYNEQFF; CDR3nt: TGCGCCAGCAGCCCCACAGGGTCCTACAATGAGCAGTTCTTC
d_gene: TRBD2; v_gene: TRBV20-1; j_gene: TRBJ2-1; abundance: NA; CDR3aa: CSAGTSVSQFF; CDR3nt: TGCAGTGCCGGGACTAGCGTTAGTCAGTTCTTC
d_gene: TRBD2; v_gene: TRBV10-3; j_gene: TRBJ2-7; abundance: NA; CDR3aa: CAINIAGGYEQYF; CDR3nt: TGTGCCATCAACATAGCGGGGGGCTACGAGCAGTACTTC
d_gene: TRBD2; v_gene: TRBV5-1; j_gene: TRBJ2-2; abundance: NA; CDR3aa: CASSPLSGRNTGELFF; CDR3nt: TGCGCCAGCAGCCCCCTGAGCGGGAGGAACACCGGGGAGCTGTTTTTT
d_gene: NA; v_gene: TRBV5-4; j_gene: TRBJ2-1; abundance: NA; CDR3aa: CASSRRLALGDEQFF; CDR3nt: TGTGCCAGCAGCCGGCGGCTAGCCTTGGGAGATGAGCAGTTCTTC
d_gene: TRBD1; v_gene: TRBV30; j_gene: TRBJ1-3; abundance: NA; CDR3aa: CAWSRDSGWGNTIYF; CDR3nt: TGTGCCTGGAGCCGGGACAGCGGATGGGGAAACACCATATATTTT
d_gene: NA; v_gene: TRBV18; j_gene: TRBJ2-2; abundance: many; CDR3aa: CASSLTATGELFF; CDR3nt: TGTGCCAGCTCACTGACAGCCACCGGGGAGCTGTTTTTT
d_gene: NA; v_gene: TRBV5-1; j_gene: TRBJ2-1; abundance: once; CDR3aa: CASSPTTHSSWEQFF; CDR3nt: TGCGCCAGCAGCCCTACCACCCACTCCTCGTGGGAGCAGTTCTTC
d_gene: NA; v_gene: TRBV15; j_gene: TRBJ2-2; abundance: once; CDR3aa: CATSSINTGELFF; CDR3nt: TGTGCCACCAGCAGTATTAACACCGGGGAGCTGTTTTTT
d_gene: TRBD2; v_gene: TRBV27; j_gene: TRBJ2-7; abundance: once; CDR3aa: CASIKSSGDYPYEQYF; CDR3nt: TGTGCCAGCATTAAATCCTCCGGGGACTATCCCTACGAGCAGTACTTC
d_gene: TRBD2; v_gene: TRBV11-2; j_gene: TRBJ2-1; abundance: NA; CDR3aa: CASSSIGLAGEQFF; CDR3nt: TGTGCCAGCAGCTCCATCGGACTAGCGGGTGAGCAGTTCTTC
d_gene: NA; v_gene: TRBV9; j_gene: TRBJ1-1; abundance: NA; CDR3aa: CASSVGQVNTEAFF; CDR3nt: TGTGCCAGCAGCGTAGGCCAGGTGAACACTGAAGCTTTCTTT